This T cell receptor (beta chain) was retrieved from a study of blood T cell repertoires in COVID-19. Germline V gene sequence: CDR1 MGHRA, CDR2 YSYEKL. The length of the CDR3 is 14 residues. V lost 4 bases, J lost 6 bases, and 13 bases lay in between. Source study methods: Amplification from reference gene primers served as the basis for estimated nucleated cell counts. Using immunoSEQ multiplex PCR, the repertoire was profiled, and TCRdb retains in-frame clones only, with some absent. V and J calls and clone size are copied from that table; D and trimming were computed from the DNA. Here the sample spans about 300,000 clones, about 90% being singletons.

Sequenced: peripheral blood. This clonotype was sampled from a man younger than 35 with active or convalescent COVID-19. The chain joins TRBV4-1 to TRBJ2-1; D possibly corresponds to TRBD1 (6 bases). The CDR3 nucleotides are TGCGCCAGCAGCCCACAGGGTGGTATCAATGAGCAGTTCTTC. Amino acid sequence: CASSPQGGINEQFF.